This T cell receptor beta chain was retrieved from a study of T cells in women clearing cervical HPV infection. Profiled with immunoSEQ multiplex PCR; TCRdb holds only in-frame clones, not every one. The sample has 25,000 to 30,000 clones. Germline assignment: CDR1 SNHLY and CDR2 FYNNEI. The V and J ends lost 6 bases and 3 bases, in that order; junction bases with no gene match: 7. The CDR3 covers 15 residues. General study findings and limits: CIN3+ cases had significantly higher TCR repertoire richness than controls, but evenness did not differ.

On this clone itself: The antigen is unknown. Read sequence stops 3 residues before the CDR3 end, and the germline J gene provides the missing end.

The rearrangement uses TRBV2 and TRBJ2-7, with 11 bases identical to TRBD2. The TCR originated in a woman aged 18 to 75 with a cervical HPV16 infection that either progressed to CIN3+ or cleared (not recorded which). The sequenced sample consisted of blood buffy coat. The CDR3 bases that were read are TGTGCCAGCAGCGCGGGACTAGCGGTTTTCTACGAG. This codes for CASSAGLAVFYE. The whole CDR3 sequence is CASSAGLAVFYEQYF.